This TCR beta chain was identified during a study of shared clonotypes between healthy human individuals. TCRdb keeps only in-frame clones here, not all; method: immunoSEQ multiplex PCR. The sample has 470,000 or so clones, about 72% seen once. The V and J ends lost 1 base and 7 bases respectively, with 10 bases between them. Germline assignment: CDR1 SGHDN and CDR2 FVKESK. The length of the CDR3 is 13 residues. About this clone itself: Other DNA sequences within the sample encode an identical CDR3.

This TCR came from a middle-aged woman in good health. Some clones in this sample may be carry-over from other donors' samples. Sequencing used PBMCs. This sequence joins TRBV14 and TRBJ1-1; tentative D call: TRBD1 (5 bases). CDR3 DNA: TGTGCCAGCAGCCAAGTTGGGGGGGGTGAAGCTTTCTTT. It yields the protein CASSQVGGGEAFF.